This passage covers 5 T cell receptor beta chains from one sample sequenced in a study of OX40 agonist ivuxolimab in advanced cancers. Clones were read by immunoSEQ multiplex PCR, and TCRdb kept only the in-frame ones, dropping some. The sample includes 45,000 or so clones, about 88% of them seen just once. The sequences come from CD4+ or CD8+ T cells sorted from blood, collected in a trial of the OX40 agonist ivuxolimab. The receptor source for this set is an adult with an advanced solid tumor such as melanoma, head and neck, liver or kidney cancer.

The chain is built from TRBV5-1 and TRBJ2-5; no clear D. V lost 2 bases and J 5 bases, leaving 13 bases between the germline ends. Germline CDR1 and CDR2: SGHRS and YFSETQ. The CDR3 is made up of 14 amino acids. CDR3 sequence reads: CASSFGWGLETQYF. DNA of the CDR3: TGCGCCAGCAGCTTTGGTTGGGGTCTGGAGACCCAGTACTTC.

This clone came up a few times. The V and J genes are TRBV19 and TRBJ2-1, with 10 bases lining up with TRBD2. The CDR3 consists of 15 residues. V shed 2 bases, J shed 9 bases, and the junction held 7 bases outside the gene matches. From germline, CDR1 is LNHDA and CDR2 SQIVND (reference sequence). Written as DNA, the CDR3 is TGTGCCAGTAGTATAAACCTAGCGGGAGTTAGTGAGCAGTTCTTC. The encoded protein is CASSINLAGVSEQFF.

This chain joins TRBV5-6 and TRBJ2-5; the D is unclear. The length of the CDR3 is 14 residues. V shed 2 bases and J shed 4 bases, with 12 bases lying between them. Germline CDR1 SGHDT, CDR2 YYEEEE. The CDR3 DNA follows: TGTGCCAGCAGCTTTTCTGGCGGTGGAGAGACCCAGTACTTC. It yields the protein CASSFSGGGETQYF.

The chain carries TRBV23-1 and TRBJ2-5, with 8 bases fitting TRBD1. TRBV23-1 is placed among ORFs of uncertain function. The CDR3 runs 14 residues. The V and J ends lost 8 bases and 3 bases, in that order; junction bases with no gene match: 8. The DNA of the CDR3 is TGCGCCAGCTGGTGGGCAGGGGGCGAAGAGACCCAGTACTTC. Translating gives CASWWAGGEETQYF.

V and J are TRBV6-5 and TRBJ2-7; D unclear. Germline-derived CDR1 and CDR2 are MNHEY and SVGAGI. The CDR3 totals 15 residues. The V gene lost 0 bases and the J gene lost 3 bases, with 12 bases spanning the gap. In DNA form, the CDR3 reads TGTGCCAGCAGTTACTCGATCGCAATAAACTACGAGCAGTACTTC. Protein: CASSYSIAINYEQYF.